This T cell receptor (beta chain) came from a study of T cell repertoires in cytomegalovirus infection. Study context: It can be stated that public TCR beta signatures indicated CMV infection as well as a matching HLA type.

General study findings and limits: There were HLA-C-restricted CMV-specific TCR beta clonotypes dominating the ex vivo response.

CDR1 is MNHEY and CDR2 is SVGEGT in the germline V gene. Trimming pared 5 bases from V and 2 bases from J, leaving 13 bases between. This CDR3 spans 14 amino acids. This clonotype was detected ten times or more. As yet, its antigen is unknown. TCRdb re-analysed the reads in MiXCR, keeping a single row per CDR3 protein. The sample lists around 230,000 distinct CDR3 sequences, 6% to 8% seen once, with less than 7.5% in the top ten. The TCR sequence derives from a human donor in good health (CMV status not recorded). Some clones in this sample may be carry-over from other donors' samples. The chain couples TRBV6-2 or TRBV6-3 to TRBJ2-7; no definite D call. The sample taken for sequencing was PBMCs. The CDR3 loop reads CASSRPRATYEQYF. CDR3 in DNA: TGTGCCAGCAGTAGACCTCGAGCCACCTACGAGCAGTACTTC.